This note documents a single T cell receptor (beta chain) sequence. As yet, its antigen is unknown. V trimming: 6 bases; J trimming: 6 bases; junction bases outside the gene matches: 4. The germline CDR1 and CDR2 sequences are SGHTA and FQGNSA. This CDR3 contains 15 residues. This entry belongs to a study of T cells in localized non-small cell lung cancer. Clones were read by immunoSEQ multiplex PCR, and TCRdb kept only the in-frame ones, dropping some. The table records approximately 57,000 clones, roughly 90% of them present only once. Study-level findings and limits: Appearing in adjacent lung were a median about 57 of the top 100 tumor clones. It was uninvolved adjacent lung that showed the highest T cell clonality, exceeding tumor.

The sample was peripheral blood, taken before any cancer treatment. This chain uses TRBV7-2 with TRBJ2-1; 14 nucleotides line up with TRBD2. This TCR was recovered from a woman aged 40-69 years with stage I lung adenocarcinoma. Here the CDR3 DNA reads TGTGCCAGCAGTTCGACTAGCGGGGGGGCCAATGAGCAGTTCTTC. Its protein is CASSSTSGGANEQFF.